The present TCR beta chain was sequenced within a study of T cells expressing NK-cell markers (dated by TCRdb to about 2020). Study-wide context: Three sorted T-cell subsets (CD3+CD56+NKG2C+, CD3+CD56+NKG2C- and CD3+CD56-NKG2C+) from seven to nine donors had their TCR beta-chain repertoires profiled. The study sequenced eight donors, all healthy volunteers chosen at random: three men and five women. Of the eight sequenced donors, seven were found to be HCMV-seropositive and one was found to be HCMV-seronegative. The libraries were sequenced on Illumina HiSeq 2000/2500, MiSeq or NextSeq, producing 2 x 150 bp reads.

General conclusions and limits of the study: Those dominant clonotypes were again the most abundant among CD3+CD56-NKG2C+ cells in a handful of donors, at roughly 25-65%. For six donors, the dominant CD3+CD56+NKG2C+ clonotypes were among the top 10 CD8+ clonotypes and accounted for roughly 1.0-7.5% of CD8+ T cells. Whether the expanded NKG2C-expressing T cell clones were specific for HCMV antigens was left unclear.

The CDR3 numbers 14 residues from cysteine through phenylalanine. The record lacks a DNA sequence. The germline V gene encodes CDR1 LNHNV and CDR2 YYDKDF (reference sequence). Note on this clonotype: Its antigen is currently not known.

HCMV-specific IgG was detected in serum with a commercial ELISA kit to determine HCMV serostatus. Peripheral blood mononuclear cells were isolated from blood by Ficoll density gradient centrifugation. Sequencing took place on an Illumina HiSeq 2000. TCR beta cDNA libraries were made by 5'RACE template switching that added a universal primer site and unique molecular identifiers. Synthesis of cDNA was primed from the TCR beta constant segment and was followed by two consecutive PCR amplification steps. In the source study's methods: MIGEC handled demultiplexing of the reads and grouping by UMI, while MiTCR was used to assemble and quantify clonotypes. Only TCR cDNA sequences supported by at least two reads were kept to exclude erroneous sequences. The tcR package was used for downstream repertoire analysis, and clonotypes were matched between fractions using CDR3 nucleotide sequence together with V segment. VDJmatch was used to annotate antigen specificity against VDJdb, with one amino acid substitution allowed in CDR3. TCRdb reprocessed the reads, so every CDR3 protein sequence counts as one entry and DNA is not shown. The authors' filters were not applied to this entry. This sample's table contains a few hundred thousand distinct CDR3 sequences. The ten largest clones represent about 0.4% of the sample.

This TCR was recovered from a man aged 18 to 30 in good health. Donor details come from another sample of the same person, matched by shared clones. This chain is built from TRBV15 and TRBJ2-7; TCRdb outputs TRBD1, but without DNA this stays unchecked. Sequencing was done on a sample of blood T cells: a sorted CD56 or NKG2C T cell subset, CD4+ or CD8+ T cells, or bulk PBMC T cells (not recorded which). For the CDR3, the sequence is CATSRASTEYEQYF.